This T cell receptor (beta chain) was recorded in a study of blood T cell repertoires in COVID-19 (dated by TCRdb to the early 2020s). General notes on the study: The collaborator samples originated in the United States, Italy and Spain and spanned the acute and convalescent phases of COVID-19. The material from the prospective study consisted of cDNA or gDNA derived from T cells, B-cell-depleted T cells, or PBMCs. Deeply sampled blood TCRbeta repertoires from subjects exposed to, actively infected with, or recovered from COVID-19 were included in the dataset. The repertoires were made available in a free public database intended to serve as a resource for research on the immune response to SARS-CoV-2. The samples were drawn from the first 160 participants of the ongoing ImmuneRACE study and from some 1,300 subjects provided by 6 global collaborators. A de-identified subject ID, COVID-19 status, age in years and sex were almost always included in the sample metadata. Where available, HLA class I and class II types were obtained from metadata supplied by the sample provider rather than from assay-based typing. Results the study describes overall, beyond this receptor: How much clinical and demographic metadata was included differed by source and by participant, and the metadata was provided uncurated.

Note on this clone: It lacks a known antigen. Per-base quality was not reported, and no clone a single base away is much larger than it.

Each collaborating institution followed its own protocols to collect whole blood in K2EDTA tubes. For TCRbeta analysis, collaborators shipped samples in one of three forms: frozen whole blood, isolated PBMCs, or DNA extracted from either of those sample types. TCRbeta CDR3 regions were amplified from genomic DNA by means of the immunoSEQ Assay, a bias-controlled multiplex PCR. The original pipeline was this. The number of nucleated cells in each sample was estimated from the amplification of reference gene primers within the assay. Sequence reads were collapsed and filtered to measure the absolute abundance of every unique TCRbeta CDR3 rearrangement. For each sample, productive Simpson clonality was calculated as the square root of Simpson's diversity index over productive rearrangements. Not all clones reach the TCRdb copy of this immuneACCESS table, which keeps in-frame sequences only. Checked studies attribute under half of the gap to unresolved V genes and leave the rest unexplained. D and trimming were read from the DNA, whereas the V and J calls and clone size are those reported in that table. Across this sample there are around 150,000 clones, with 80% seen only once. The top ten constitute 5% of the sample.

V is reduced by 5 bases and J by 1 base, leaving a spacing of 9 bases between them. The CDR3 runs 15 amino acids, cysteine and phenylalanine included. CDR3 DNA only is kept here, 45 bases in frame from base 1. The CDR1 and CDR2 encoded by the germline V gene are SNHLY and FYNNEI. The chain joins TRBV2 to TRBJ1-6; the D segment could be TRBD1, given 6 matching bases. Sequences were obtained from peripheral blood. The sequence derives from a woman in her fifties or sixties with acute or convalescent COVID-19. The CDR3 reads CASSPQGSYNSPLHF. The bases are TGTGCCAGCAGTCCACAGGGATCCTATAATTCACCCCTCCACTTT.